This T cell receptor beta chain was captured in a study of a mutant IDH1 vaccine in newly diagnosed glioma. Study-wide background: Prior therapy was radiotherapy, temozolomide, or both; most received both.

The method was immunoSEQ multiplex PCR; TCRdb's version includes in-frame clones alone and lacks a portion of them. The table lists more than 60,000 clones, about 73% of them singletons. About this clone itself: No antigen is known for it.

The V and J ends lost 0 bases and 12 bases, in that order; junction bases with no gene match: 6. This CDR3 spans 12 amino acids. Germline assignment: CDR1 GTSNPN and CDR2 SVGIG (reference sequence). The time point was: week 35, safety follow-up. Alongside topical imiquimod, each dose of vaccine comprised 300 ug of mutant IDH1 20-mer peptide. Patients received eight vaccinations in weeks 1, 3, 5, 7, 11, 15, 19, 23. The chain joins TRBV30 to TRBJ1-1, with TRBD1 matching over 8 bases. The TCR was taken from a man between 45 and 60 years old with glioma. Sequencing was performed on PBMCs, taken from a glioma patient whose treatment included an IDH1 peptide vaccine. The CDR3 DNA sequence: TGTGCCTGGAGTGTAGGACAGGGATGGTCTTTCTTT. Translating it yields CAWSVGQGWSFF.